The sequence of this T cell receptor beta chain was determined in a study of PD-1 blockade in classical Hodgkin lymphoma (dated by TCRdb to 2020 to 2022). In terms of the full investigation: Nivolumab dosing was 3 mg/kg intravenously every 2 weeks, continuing until either disease progression or unacceptable toxicity. A peripheral blood immune signature of response to PD-1 blockade in classical Hodgkin lymphoma was defined using TCR beta sequencing and CyTOF. Results the study describes overall, beyond this receptor: Lower diversity was seen in patients whose nivolumab began less than 1 year after ASCT, and these patients were left out of later analyses so that immune reconstitution would not confound the results. Baseline diversity similar to that of newly diagnosed patients was observed in trial patients achieving complete response, whereas significantly lower diversity was observed in partial responders and progressors. The study covered only a single clinical trial cohort, and the causes of the repertoire differences, possibly disease activity or prior therapy, were still not defined. CD4+ but not CD8+ TCR diversity rose significantly by C4D1 (p=0.0027 vs p=0.16), most apparent in complete responders (p=0.02). Baseline TCR diversity was reported to be lower in newly diagnosed patients than in healthy donors, and even lower in relapsed/refractory patients.

Genomic DNA was extracted with the Qiagen DNeasy kit from unsorted PBMCs and from negatively selected CD4+ and CD8+ fractions. Using primers that anneal to V and J segments, immunoSEQ multiplex PCR amplified the TCR beta CDR3 regions. Amplification bias was minimized using a synthetic immune receptor repertoire, and residual bias was removed computationally after sequencing. On the authors' methods: Custom Python scripts were used to quantify repertoire diversity as the Shannon entropy index. The unsorted, CD4+ and CD8+ repertoires were each analyzed separately, with the exception of combined analyses, where CD4+ and CD8+ sequences were merged in silico. Clonal expansion was defined as at least a 2-fold frequency increase after treatment relative to C1D1, with a pseudocount of 0.5 for undetected baseline clones. Singleton clones were defined as clones with 0 or 1 copy at C1D1, and non-singleton clones were defined as clones with 2 or more copies. Clones expanded in unsorted samples were labelled as CD4+, CD8+ or unknown by matching protein sequences in sorted samples from the same patient. Diversity changes from C1D1 to C4D1 were tested in paired samples using Wilcoxon tests. As stored in TCRdb, this immuneACCESS dataset retains in-frame rearrangements with V and J assigned. A fraction of the clones does not appear; measured against another copy, unresolved V genes explain less than half of the discrepancy, and the remainder lacks a known reason. That table supplies the V and J calls and clone size; D and trimming were determined from the DNA. Across this sample there are around 13,000 clones, with roughly 82% seen only once. The ten largest clonotypes hold around 4% of the sample.

The sample's time point label, decoded: cycle 1 day 1 (C1D1), immediately before nivolumab initiation. Every trial patient had relapsed following autologous stem cell transplantation, and prior brentuximab vedotin exposure was what differed among cohorts A, B and C. The trial cohort comprised about 60 patients with relapsed/refractory classical Hodgkin lymphoma whose best overall responses were complete response, partial response or progressive disease. Single-agent nivolumab was administered to trial patients in the multi-cohort phase II CheckMate 205 trial. An independent review committee assessed best overall response by applying the 2007 International Working Group response criteria. Trial PBMCs were collected just before the start of nivolumab (C1D1) and during therapy at cycle 2 day 1 and cycle 4 day 1. After peripheral blood was drawn into 8 mL Vacutainer Cell Preparation Tubes, PBMCs were isolated by centrifugation and then cryopreserved.

From cysteine to phenylalanine, the CDR3 is 14 amino acids long. CDR3 DNA is the only sequence kept; it has 42 bases, read in frame from the first base. Via the germline V gene, CDR1 is SGHRS and CDR2 YFSETQ. V is shortened by 4 bases, J by 5 bases, and the region joining them spans 12 bases. This clone came up a few times. The antigen it binds to is not known. The record has no base qualities; no much larger clone is one base away. This specimen was peripheral blood mononuclear cells (PBMCs), taken at baseline. Recombination connected TRBV5-1 to TRBJ2-2; too little of a D gene remains to name it. The receptor was isolated from a human donor with classical Hodgkin lymphoma. CDR3 protein: CASSRDGGTGELFF. The DNA sequence is given as TGCGCCAGCAGCCGAGACGGTGGAACCGGGGAGCTGTTTTTT.